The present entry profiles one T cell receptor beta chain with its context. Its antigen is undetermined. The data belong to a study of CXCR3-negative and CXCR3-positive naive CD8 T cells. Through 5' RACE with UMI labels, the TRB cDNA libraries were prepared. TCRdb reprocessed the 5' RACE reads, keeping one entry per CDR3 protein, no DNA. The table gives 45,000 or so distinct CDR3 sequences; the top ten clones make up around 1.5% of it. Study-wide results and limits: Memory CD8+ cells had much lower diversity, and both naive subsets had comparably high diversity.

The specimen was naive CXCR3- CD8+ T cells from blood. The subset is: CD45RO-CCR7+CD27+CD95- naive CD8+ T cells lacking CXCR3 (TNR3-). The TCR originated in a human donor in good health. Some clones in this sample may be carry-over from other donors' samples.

CDR3 sequence reads: CASSSGTYEQYF. This sequence joins TRBV11-2 and TRBJ2-7. The CDR3 is made up of 12 amino acids. From germline, CDR1 is SGHAT and CDR2 FQNNGV. The variable domain in full, with the rest retrieved from reference TRBV11-2 and TRBJ2-7, is EAGVAQSPRYKIIEKRQSVAFWCNPISGHATLYWYQQILGQGPKLLIQFQNNGVVDDSQLPKDRFSAERLKGVDSTLKIQPAKLEDSAVYLCASSSGTYEQYFGPGTRLTVT.